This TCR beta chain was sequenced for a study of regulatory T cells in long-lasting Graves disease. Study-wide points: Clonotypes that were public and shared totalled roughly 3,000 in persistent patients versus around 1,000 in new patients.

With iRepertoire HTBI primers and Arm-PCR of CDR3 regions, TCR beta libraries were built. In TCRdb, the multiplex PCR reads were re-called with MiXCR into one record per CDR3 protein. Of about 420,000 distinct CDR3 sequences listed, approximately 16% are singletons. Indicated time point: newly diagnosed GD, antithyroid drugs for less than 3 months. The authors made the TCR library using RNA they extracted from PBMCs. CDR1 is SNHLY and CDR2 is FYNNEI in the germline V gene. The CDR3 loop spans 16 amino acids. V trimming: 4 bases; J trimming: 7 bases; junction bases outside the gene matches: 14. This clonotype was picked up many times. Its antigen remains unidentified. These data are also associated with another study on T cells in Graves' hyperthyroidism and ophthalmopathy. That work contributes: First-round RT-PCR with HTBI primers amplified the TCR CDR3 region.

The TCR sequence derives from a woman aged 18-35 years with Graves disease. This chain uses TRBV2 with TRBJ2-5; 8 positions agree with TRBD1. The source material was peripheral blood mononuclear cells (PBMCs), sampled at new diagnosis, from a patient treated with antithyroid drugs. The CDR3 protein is CASSAAPGQVLRTQYF. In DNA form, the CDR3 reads TGTGCCAGCAGTGCCGCGCCGGGACAGGTCCTAAGGACCCAGTACTTC. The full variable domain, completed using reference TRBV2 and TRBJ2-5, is EPEVTQTPSHQVTQMGQEVILRCVPISNHLYFYWYRQILGQKVEFLVSFYNNEISEKSEIFDDQFSVERPDGSNFTLKIRSTKLEDSAMYFCASSAAPGQVLRTQYFGPGTRLLVL.